Listed here is a single TCR beta chain. Its target is not known. The data derive from a study of OX40 agonist ivuxolimab in advanced cancers. Study background: Anti-PD-1, anti-PD-L1 or anti-CTLA-4 therapy given earlier was allowed, and about 38% had some. Whole-study results and caveats: Certain nonresponders additionally had low normalized T-cell clonal expansion.

The protocol was immunoSEQ multiplex PCR, while the TCRdb copy is restricted to in-frame clones and leaves out a portion. The repertoire holds tens of thousands of clones, with 88% as singletons. Blood sampling took place at baseline, cycle 4 day 1, and cycle 7 day 1. Trimming took 1 base from V and 3 from J, leaving 9 bases between them. Looked up from germline, CDR1 is LNHDA and CDR2 is SQIVND (reference sequence). This CDR3 has 14 amino acids. This sequence was found in an adult with an advanced solid tumor such as melanoma, head and neck, liver or kidney cancer. Sequences were derived from CD4+ or CD8+ T cells sorted from blood, sampled in a trial of the OX40 agonist ivuxolimab. The gene calls are TRBV19 and TRBJ1-1, with D possibly matching TRBD1 (5 bases). CDR3 protein: CASSIAGGYTEAFF. The CDR3 DNA sequence: TGTGCCAGTAGTATAGCTGGGGGGTACACTGAAGCTTTCTTT.